These 28 T cell receptor beta chains originate from one sample sequenced in a study of blood T cells in healthy people across ages. A second PCR of roughly 7 to 11 cycles used a sample-barcoded 5' primer and a J-beta primer mix. TCRdb re-analysed the 5' RACE reads in MiXCR, keeping a single row per CDR3 protein. The repertoire includes roughly 900,000 distinct CDR3 sequences, roughly 43% of them detected once, and 13% sits in the top ten. The sequenced sample was blood. These receptors originate from a man aged 25-45 years in good health.

V and J are TRBV11-2 and TRBJ2-1; D possibly corresponds to TRBD1 (6 bases). CDR1 and CDR2 from the germline V gene are SGHAT and FQNNGV. The CDR3 has 14 amino acids. The V end lost 5 bases, the J end lost 2 bases, and 10 bases lay between the germline ends. The CDR3 spells CASSAQGPYNEQFF. The CDR3, as DNA: TGTGCCAGCAGCGCACAGGGTCCCTACAATGAGCAGTTCTTC.

This clonotype was seen a few times. The chain carries TRBV9 and TRBJ2-1, with 14 positions matching TRBD2. The CDR3 is 16 residues long. CDR1 SGDLS and CDR2 YYNGEE come from the germline V gene. V was clipped by 3 bases and J by 4 bases; unmatched bases: 3. The CDR3 region is CASSGGLAGVYNEQFF. The CDR3 DNA is TGTGCCAGCAGCGGGGGACTAGCGGGGGTGTACAATGAGCAGTTCTTC.

V is TRBV7-2 and J is TRBJ1-1; D not certain. Germline CDR1 is SGHTA and CDR2 is FQGNSA. V was trimmed by 5 bases and J by 6 bases, leaving 16 bases between them. The CDR3 is 14 amino acids. The CDR3 spells CASSLRTQSPEAFF. In DNA form, the CDR3 reads TGTGCCAGCAGCCTCCGGACCCAATCCCCTGAAGCTTTCTTT.

The chain combines TRBV5-6 with TRBJ2-3, with 7 bases identical to TRBD1. With 2 bases clipped from V and 3 bases from J, the junction kept 9 bases outside the gene matches. From germline, CDR1 is SGHDT and CDR2 YYEEEE. CDR3 length equals 16 residues. The CDR3 bases are TGTGCCAGCAGCTTCCCGACAGGGATCCTAACAGATACGCAGTATTTT. Translated, it gives CASSFPTGILTDTQYF.

The rearrangement joins TRBV6-1 to TRBJ1-1, with D tentatively TRBD1 (5 bases). The CDR3 length is 15 residues. Germline V gene sequence: CDR1 MNHNS, CDR2 SASEGT. V was pared by 3 bases and J by 3 bases, with 14 bases between. The CDR3 is CASSEEGLGDTEAFF. CDR3 nucleotide sequence: TGTGCCAGCAGTGAGGAGGGGCTAGGAGACACTGAAGCTTTCTTT.

The table lists this clonotype with a few counts. The CDR3 protein is CASSDPSGNTIYF. The CDR3 bases are TGTGCCAGCAGTGATCCCTCTGGAAACACCATATATTTT. The V gene is TRBV25-1, the J gene TRBJ1-3; no definite D call. With 3 bases removed from V and 0 bases from J, the gap between germline ends came to 3 bases. Germline CDR1 MGHDK, CDR2 SYGVNS. This CDR3 spans 13 amino acids.

The CDR3 bases are TGCGCCAGCAGCTTGGCGGGGAACACCTACAATGAGCAGTTCTTC. It translates to CASSLAGNTYNEQFF. The chain combines TRBV5-1 with TRBJ2-1; a weak D match, TRBD2 (5 bases). Germline V gene data show CDR1 as SGHRS and CDR2 as YFSETQ. Trimming took 0 bases from V and 2 from J, leaving 9 bases between them. The CDR3 consists of 15 residues.

This clonotype turned up a few times. J is TRBJ2-1 and V is TRBV7-2; maybe TRBD1 (6 bases). The CDR3 totals 14 residues. The V and J ends lost 1 base and 7 bases respectively, with 11 bases between them. Looked up from germline, CDR1 is SGHTA and CDR2 is FQGNSA. CDR3 protein: CASSLDPGANEQFF. The CDR3 DNA reads TGTGCCAGCAGCTTAGATCCAGGGGCAAATGAGCAGTTCTTC.

This clonotype was observed a handful of times. The CDR3 bases are TGTGCCAGCAGTTACTCAAAGACAGGGAGTAGCTACGAGCAGTACTTC. This sequence encodes CASSYSKTGSSYEQYF. The chain carries TRBV6-2 or TRBV6-3 and TRBJ2-7; TRBD1 matches at 7 bases. The length of the CDR3 is 16 residues. Germline CDR1 MNHEY, CDR2 SVGEGT. The ends lost 0 bases at V and 3 bases at J; junction bases unmatched: 8.

A word on this clonotype: With a much larger clone just one base away, this may be a read error. The chain uses TRBV10-3 and TRBJ2-1, with 9 bases that match TRBD1. CDR1 ENHRY and CDR2 SYGVKD come from the germline V gene. This CDR3 comprises 14 residues. CDR3 sequence: CAISLGQGGNGQFF. CDR3 nucleotides: TGTGCCATCAGCTTGGGACAGGGCGGTAATGGGCAGTTCTTC.

The chain carries TRBV2 and TRBJ1-6; the D is unclear. The CDR3 runs to 15 residues. The germline gives CDR1 SNHLY, CDR2 FYNNEI. V gave up 2 bases and J gave up 5 bases, with 10 bases separating them. The CDR3: CASSERGLNNSPLHF. For the CDR3, the DNA is TGTGCCAGCAGTGAAAGAGGACTAAATAATTCACCCCTCCACTTT.

The table lists this clonotype with a few counts. The junction departs from germline at one end; a sequencing error may be responsible. V and J are TRBV4-2 and TRBJ2-7; no firm D call. Looked up from germline, CDR1 is LGHNA and CDR2 is YNFKEQ. The CDR3 extends over 14 amino acids. CDR3 sequence: CASSEEVASYEQYF. The CDR3 nucleotides read TGTGCCAGCAGCGAAGAGGTGGCTAGCTACGAGCAGTACTTC.

The gene calls are TRBV3-1 and TRBJ2-7; a possible D gene is TRBD2 (5 bases). The CDR3 sequence is 16 residues long. Trimming stripped 5 bases from V and 2 bases from J, with 19 bases between. Germline assignment: CDR1 LGHDT and CDR2 YNNKEL (reference sequence). In nucleotides, the CDR3 is TGTGCCAGCAGCTCGACCCGAGGGCCCCGTCCCTACGAGCAGTACTTC. Protein product: CASSSTRGPRPYEQYF.

The rearrangement joins TRBV25-1 to TRBJ1-6; 10 nucleotides line up with TRBD1. The CDR3 spans 16 residues. With 6 bases clipped from V and 7 bases from J, the junction kept 9 bases outside the gene matches. Germline CDR1 reads MGHDK; CDR2 reads SYGVNS. CDR3 nucleotide sequence: TGTGCCAGCAGCCCACGAGGGGGACAGGGGAATTCACCCCTCCACTTT. This codes for CASSPRGGQGNSPLHF.

V gene TRBV12-3 or TRBV12-4 combines with J gene TRBJ1-2, with TRBD1 matching 7 bases. V shed 2 bases, J shed 5 bases, and the junction held 14 bases outside the gene matches. The CDR3 has 17 residues. The CDR3 nucleotides read TGTGCCAGCAGTTTACGTTTGGACAGGAGTTTTTTTTATGGCTACACCTTC. It specifies CASSLRLDRSFFYGYTF.

The CDR3 DNA sequence: TGTGCCTGGAGTGTAGAGGAACTAGCGGACCCTCTTGGCACAGATACGCAGTATTTT. This codes for CAWSVEELADPLGTDTQYF. The chain couples TRBV30 to TRBJ2-3; 8 bases fit TRBD2. Trimming removed 0 bases from V and 1 base from J; junction bases left unmatched: 15. The germline CDR1 and CDR2 sequences are GTSNPN and SVGIG (reference sequence). The CDR3 is 19 amino acids.

This clonotype has more than one count but fewer than ten. This chain connects TRBV7-2 to TRBJ2-3; D is unresolved. Germline assignment: CDR1 SGHTA and CDR2 FQGNSA. The V end lost 4 bases, the J end lost 6 bases, and 11 bases lay between the germline ends. The CDR3 extends over 13 amino acids. The CDR3 loop is CASSSPTMDTQYF. The CDR3 DNA follows: TGTGCCAGCAGCTCGCCAACGATGGATACGCAGTATTTT.

V gene TRBV27 combines with J gene TRBJ2-1, with D uncertain. Trimming left V 4 bases short and J 9 bases short, with 7 bases between. The CDR3 totals 11 residues. In germline, CDR1 is MNHEY, CDR2 SMNVEV (reference sequence). The CDR3, as DNA: TGTGCCAGCAGTTCCTTCGGTGAGCAGTTCTTC. It yields the protein CASSSFGEQFF.

The chain combines TRBV15 with TRBJ2-1, with D perhaps being TRBD1 or TRBD2 (5 bases each). The CDR3 runs to 14 residues. Germline V gives CDR1 LNHNV, CDR2 YYDKDF (reference sequence). Trimming removed 3 bases at V and 4 bases at J, with 10 bases between. CDR3 sequence (DNA): TGTGCCACCAGCAGGAGGGGAGCTTACAATGAGCAGTTCTTC. Residues: CATSRRGAYNEQFF.

This clonotype appeared a few times. V and J are TRBV7-9 and TRBJ2-5; a possible D gene is TRBD1 (5 bases). The closer fit of TRBJ2-7 to the DNA end suggests the J call may be wrong. The CDR3 covers 14 residues. The germline V gene has CDR1 SEHNR and CDR2 FQNEAQ (reference sequence). The CDR3 loop reads CASSLGAGFDEQYF. The CDR3 DNA reads TGTGCCAGCAGCTTAGGAGCAGGGTTCGACGAGCAGTACTTC.

J is TRBJ2-1 and V is TRBV6-2 or TRBV6-3; 7 nucleotides align to TRBD2. This CDR3 contains 14 residues. J was trimmed by 8 bases and V by 1 base; bases with no gene match: 5. Germline CDR1 MNHEY, CDR2 SVGEGT. The CDR3 protein is CASSYFTSVDEQFF. The CDR3 nucleotides are TGTGCCAGCAGTTACTTTACTAGCGTAGATGAGCAGTTCTTC.

This clonotype was found a few times. The chain is built from TRBV29-1 and TRBJ2-5, with 12 bases matching TRBD1. CDR1 SQVTM and CDR2 ANQGSEA come from the germline V gene. The CDR3 loop spans 15 amino acids. J lost 5 bases, V lost 7 bases, and 11 bases had no gene match. The CDR3, as DNA: TGCAGCGCCGGCACCGGGACAGGGGGCCGGGAGACCCAGTACTTC. It encodes CSAGTGTGGRETQYF.

This chain uses TRBV6-2 or TRBV6-3 with TRBJ1-5, with 7 bases identical to TRBD1. CDR1 MNHEY and CDR2 SVGEGT come from the germline V gene. The CDR3 sequence is 16 residues long. V gave up 6 bases and J gave up 2 bases; unmatched junction bases: 10. The DNA for the CDR3 is TGTGCCAGCAGGTCCAATCGACAGGGACGCAATCAGCCCCAGCATTTT. This encodes CASRSNRQGRNQPQHF.

The table lists this clonotype with a few counts. The chain couples TRBV20-1 to TRBJ2-7; 8 bases match TRBD2. This CDR3 is 15 amino acids long. V shed 0 bases, J shed 5 bases, and the junction held 9 bases outside the gene matches. Germline CDR1 reads DFQATT; CDR2 reads SNEGSKA (reference sequence). CDR3 region: CSARDGEGLEDEQYF. CDR3 bases: TGCAGTGCTAGAGATGGAGAGGGACTAGAGGACGAGCAGTACTTC.

The CDR3 sequence is CSVDLLAGEYTQYF. CDR3 coding DNA: TGCAGCGTTGATCTGCTAGCGGGGGAATATACGCAGTATTTT. This chain joins TRBV29-1 and TRBJ2-3; 10 bases agree with TRBD2. V lost 3 bases to trimming and J lost 7 bases; unmatched junction nucleotides: 7. The CDR3 runs to 14 residues. CDR1 is SQVTM and CDR2 is ANQGSEA in the germline V gene.

The chain carries TRBV6-6 and TRBJ1-6; D may be TRBD1 (5 bases). The germline V gene has CDR1 MNHNY and CDR2 SVGAGI (reference sequence). The length of the CDR3 is 16 residues. Between the trimmed V and J ends, which lost 5 bases and 4 bases, there was a span of 15 bases. CDR3 coding DNA: TGTGCCAGCAGTGACAGTGGGCTTGGATATAATTCACCCCTCCACTTT. Protein: CASSDSGLGYNSPLHF.

This clonotype has a count of ten or more. A much larger clonotype is one base distant, so this may be a read error. V usage is TRBV2 and J usage is TRBJ2-5; possible D gene TRBD2, 5 bases. V lost 8 bases, J lost 0 bases, and 10 bases lay in between. CDR1 and CDR2 (germline): SNHLY, FYNNEI. The CDR3 runs to 13 residues. DNA of the CDR3: TGTGCCAGCTACGGGGAGTACCAAGAGACCCAGTACTTC. Translation gives CASYGEYQETQYF.

The J gene is TRBJ1-1, the V gene TRBV6-2 or TRBV6-3; 8 nucleotides agree with TRBD1. Germline CDR1 reads MNHEY; CDR2 reads SVGEGT. This CDR3 spans 15 amino acids. J lost 3 bases, V lost 4 bases, and 7 bases had no gene match. The chain's CDR3 is CASSSRQGMDTEAFF. The CDR3 nucleotides are TGTGCCAGCAGTTCCCGACAGGGGATGGACACTGAAGCTTTCTTT.